This T cell receptor beta chain is drawn from a study of T-cell memory formation after mild COVID-19. TCRdb called the 5' RACE reads again in MiXCR, with one record for every CDR3 protein. Among hundreds of thousands of distinct CDR3 sequences, 15% to 20% were seen once, and the ten largest hold more than 9%. CDR1 is SGHTA and CDR2 is FQGNSA in the germline V gene. V shed 0 bases and J 0 bases; nucleotides not matched to a gene: 9. The CDR3 is 18 amino acids. The TCR comes from an adult woman who had mild COVID-19 (a few samples of this study predate the infection). Cell type and time point are not known. The chain recombines TRBV7-2 with TRBJ2-7, with 9 bases lining up with TRBD2. The sequenced material came from PBMCs or a T cell subset sorted from them (not recorded which). CDR3 DNA: TGTGCCAGCAGCTTAGCGCTAAATAGCGGGGGAAGCTCCTACGAGCAGTACTTC. It specifies CASSLALNSGGSSYEQYF.